The clone carrying this T cell receptor (beta chain) was detected once. Its antigen remains unidentified. These data originate in a study of T cell responses to AZD1222 COVID-19 vaccine. General observations from the study: The span of vaccine-associated CD4 TCRs extended across spike, with dominance at 160-218 and 743-854. The study reported that nearly half of spike-specific TCRs target unmutated variant regions. Donor demographics were predominantly white British with a female majority; clonal diversity may be underestimated.

The assay was immunoSEQ multiplex PCR, and TCRdb's table has in-frame clones only and misses some. The profile shows roughly 99,000 clones, more than 70% of them singletons. This sequence was found in an adult in good health. The source material was peripheral blood, sampled on day 0 of AZD1222 vaccination.

The CDR3 sequence: CASSKGGTFYNEQFF. In DNA, the CDR3 is TGTGCCAGCAGCAAAGGGGGCACCTTTTACAATGAGCAGTTCTTC. This chain uses TRBV28 with TRBJ2-1; the match to TRBD1 covers 7 bases. The trim removed 6 bases at V and 4 bases at J, leaving 9 bases unmatched. This CDR3 comprises 15 residues. Germline assignment: CDR1 MDHEN and CDR2 SYDVKM.